Shown below are 5 T cell receptor beta chains from a single sample sequenced in a study of blood T cell repertoires in COVID-19. Produced via immunoSEQ multiplex PCR; TCRdb's table is partial and in-frame only. The sample shows 110,000 to 150,000 clones, approximately 80% of them seen only once. Material for sequencing was PBMCs or T cells enriched from blood (not recorded which). The receptors were gathered from a woman aged 18-30 years who had been exposed to COVID-19.

V is TRBV6-1 and J is TRBJ1-1; the match to TRBD1 covers 7 bases. CDR3 size: 13 residues. The trim removed 3 bases at V and 4 bases at J, leaving 2 bases unmatched. Germline CDR1 is MNHNS and CDR2 is SASEGT. The CDR3 reads CASSEPGGTEAFF. The DNA of the CDR3 is TGTGCCAGCAGTGAGCCAGGGGGCACTGAAGCTTTCTTT.

V is TRBV6-8 and J is TRBJ2-3; 9 bases map to TRBD2. Per germline, CDR1 MNHGY and CDR2 SAAAGT. CDR3 length: 14 residues. With 8 bases clipped from V and 1 base from J, the junction kept 4 bases outside the gene matches. The CDR3 here is CASPLAGGTDTQYF. Written as DNA, the CDR3 is TGTGCCAGCCCCTTAGCGGGGGGCACAGATACGCAGTATTTT.

This chain connects TRBV10-1 to TRBJ2-1; 10 bases map to TRBD2. Trimming removed 4 bases from V and 8 bases from J; junction bases left unmatched: 14. The CDR3 is made up of 17 amino acids. The V gene's germline CDR1 is WNHNN and CDR2 SYGVQD (reference sequence). DNA for the CDR3: TGCGCCAGCAGTGGAGGGGGCCCTTCTAGCGGGAGATATGAGCAGTTCTTC. It is translated as CASSGGGPSSGRYEQFF.

This sequence joins TRBV28 and TRBJ1-1, with unresolved D. With 4 bases removed from V and 5 bases from J, the gap between germline ends came to 14 bases. Per the germline V gene, CDR1 is MDHEN and CDR2 is SYDVKM. CDR3 length: 14 amino acids. DNA for the CDR3: TGTGCCAGCAGTTCCAGACGGGTACGGACTGAAGCTTTCTTT. Residues: CASSSRRVRTEAFF.

The gene calls are TRBV7-2 and TRBJ2-7, with D possibly being TRBD1 (5 bases). V lost 1 base and J 2 bases, leaving 9 bases between the germline ends. The CDR3 contains 14 residues. Germline-derived CDR1 and CDR2 are SGHTA and FQGNSA. The CDR3 sequence is CASSLVQGTYEQYF. DNA of the CDR3: TGTGCCAGCAGCTTAGTCCAGGGCACCTACGAGCAGTACTTC.